This T cell receptor (beta chain) was observed in a study of graft-versus-host responses after intestinal transplantation. Study in general: Recipients had transplants, and these were multivisceral, liver-intestinal, or isolated intestinal.

CDR1 and CDR2 from the germline V gene are SEHNR and FQNEAQ (reference sequence). There are 16 residues in the CDR3. The V end was cut by 4 bases, the J end by 0 bases, with 13 bases between. General study points: There was an association between peak levels of circulating GvH clones and early post-transplant HvG declines. Detection of GvH clones occurred in recipient marrow, and some had their first appearance in ileum or blood. Graft-versus-host to host-versus-graft clonal ratios in allografts were high in patients with graft-donor T cell macrochimerism.

As to this clone: Its antigen is as yet unknown.

Here immunoSEQ multiplex PCR was the method, and the copy in TCRdb shows in-frame clones only, minus some. In the table there are 10,000 to 15,000 clones, less than 85% of which are singletons. This receptor was taken from a human patient who received an intestinal transplant, so some T cells may come from the graft donor. Material: PBMCs, obtained 306 days after intestinal transplant. The gene calls are TRBV7-9 and TRBJ1-3; D is unclear. CDR3 DNA: TGTGCCAGCAGCTCTCGAGCGCGGATCTCTGGAAACACCATATATTTT. Translating gives CASSSRARISGNTIYF.